This T cell receptor beta chain was sequenced during a study of blood T cell repertoires in COVID-19. Study-level background: Material from acute and convalescent COVID-19 was sourced from the United States, Italy and Spain.

There are a few counts of this clone. This CDR3 is built from 13 residues. CDR1 SGHAT and CDR2 FQNNGV come from the germline V gene. V lost 3 bases to trimming and J lost 0 bases, with 6 bases between them. TCRdb's table, derived via immunoSEQ multiplex PCR, lists solely in-frame clones and lacks some. Seen here are 65,000 to 85,000 clones, about 83% observed once, and the top ten hold around 5%. The TCR was taken from a man between 45 and 60 years old with active COVID-19. The sequenced sample consisted of peripheral blood. V and J are TRBV11-2 and TRBJ2-7; maybe TRBD2 (5 bases). The DNA for the CDR3 is TGTGCCAGCAGCTTCGGGGACTCCTACGAGCAGTACTTC. Its translation is CASSFGDSYEQYF.